This entry concerns a single TCR beta chain. Its antigen is not identified. Compared with germline, one end of the junction differs, possibly owing to a read error. The data are from a study of tumor and adjacent non-tumor tissue in lung cancer. Study-level points and caveats: In normal lung, the top 100 clones were significantly more dominant than in tumor.

TCRbeta libraries were built with three rounds of nested PCR, modified from ARM-PCR. From the multiplex PCR reads, TCRdb called clonotypes with MiXCR, one entry per CDR3 protein. The data hold roughly 49,000 distinct CDR3 sequences, with around two thirds observed a single time. The template was RNA from unsorted bulk tissue. This non-tumor lung sample came from over 3 cm beyond the tumor edge. The CDR3 has 14 amino acids. Germline CDR1 is MNHEY and CDR2 is SVGEGT. The genes are TRBV6-2 or TRBV6-3 and TRBJ1-1; D is ambiguous. This TCR derives from an older woman with non-small cell lung cancer. Sequencing was performed on distant non-tumor lung tissue. CDR3 residues: CASSASLTALVALF. For the CDR3, the DNA is TGTGCCAGCAGTGCCTCCTTGACCGCCTTAGTGGCTCTCTTT.